The 7 T cell receptor beta chains presented below share a single source sample, sequenced in a study of T-cell memory formation after mild COVID-19. From the 5' RACE reads, TCRdb called clonotypes with MiXCR, one entry per CDR3 protein. The sample includes 400,000 to 450,000 distinct CDR3 sequences, more than 15% of them seen just once. Sequenced: PBMCs or a T cell subset sorted from them (not recorded which). These receptors were collected from a man aged 18 to 29 who had mild COVID-19 (a few samples of this study predate the infection). Cell type and time point are not known.

This clonotype was detected a few times. The rearrangement links TRBV12-3 or TRBV12-4 to TRBJ2-1; 7 bases match TRBD2. V was pared by 2 bases and J by 1 base, with 2 bases of the junction left unmatched. This CDR3 has 15 amino acids. CDR3 sequence: CASSLYGGSYNEQFF. CDR3 coding DNA: TGTGCCAGCAGTTTATACGGGGGGTCCTACAATGAGCAGTTCTTC.

The gene calls are TRBV6-2 or TRBV6-3 and TRBJ1-1; D possibly corresponds to TRBD1 (6 bases). Germline CDR1 reads MNHEY; CDR2 reads SVGEGT. Between the trimmed V and J ends, which lost 6 bases and 3 bases, there was a span of 11 bases. CDR3 size: 13 residues. DNA for the CDR3: TGTGCCAGCAGAAACAGGGAGGACACTGAAGCTTTCTTT. It translates to CASRNREDTEAFF.

There are a few counts of this clonotype. J is TRBJ1-4 and V is TRBV4-3; no clear D gene. Germline lookup yields CDR1 LGHNA and CDR2 YSLEER. V was shortened by 0 bases and J by 6 bases, with 11 bases between the two germline ends. This CDR3 spans 15 amino acids. CDR3 nucleotide sequence: TGCGCCAGCAGCCAAGAGGGAGTCTTCGATGAAAAACTGTTTTTT. Amino acids: CASSQEGVFDEKLFF.

The V gene is TRBV6-5, the J gene TRBJ2-2; D is ambiguous. V gave up 8 bases and J gave up 6 bases, with 13 bases separating them. The CDR3 sequence is 13 residues long. Per germline, CDR1 MNHEY and CDR2 SVGAGI. The DNA for the CDR3 is TGTGCCAGCCGGAACATGGCACCCGGGGAGCTGTTTTTT. This encodes CASRNMAPGELFF.

Concerning this clonotype: One junction end does not reproduce the germline sequence, and a read error may be involved. The V call is TRBV4-1, the J call TRBJ1-1, with 7 bases identical to TRBD1. The CDR3 totals 11 residues. Germline CDR1 reads MGHRA; CDR2 reads YSYEKL. CDR3 nucleotide sequence: TGCGCCAGCAGCCTATACAGGGGATTGGAGTTT. Residues: CASSLYRGLEF.

The gene calls are TRBV11-2 and TRBJ2-7; 10 nucleotides agree with TRBD1. This CDR3 has 14 amino acids. CDR1 SGHAT and CDR2 FQNNGV come from the germline V gene. V lost 3 bases, J lost 6 bases, and 5 bases stayed unmatched. In DNA, the CDR3 is TGTGCCAGCAGCTTGACAGGGGGCTATCTCGAGCAGTACTTC. Its protein product is CASSLTGGYLEQYF.

The chain uses TRBV6-4 and TRBJ1-1; D is uncertain. Germline CDR1 MRHNA, CDR2 SNTAGT. The CDR3 has 13 amino acids. The germline V and J ends were trimmed by 9 bases and 1 base, with 12 bases remaining between them. The CDR3 sequence: CARSLEQNTEAFF. The CDR3 DNA reads TGTGCCAGAAGCCTTGAACAGAACACTGAAGCTTTCTTT.